The present T cell receptor (beta chain) was sequenced within a study of CD8 T cells in ankylosing spondylitis. Study-wide results and limits: Made up of eight highly homologous variants, a TCR beta motif appeared characteristic of ankylosing spondylitis blood.

Germline CDR1 SEHNR, CDR2 FQNEAQ (reference sequence). The CDR3 has 15 amino acids. V lost 5 bases, J lost 5 bases, and 11 bases stayed unmatched. TCRdb re-called the 5' RACE reads with MiXCR, one entry per CDR3 protein. The sample records 650,000 to 800,000 distinct CDR3 sequences, roughly 20% being singletons. This clonotype was picked up a small number of times. The antigen is not known. This clonotype originated in a male donor with ankylosing spondylitis. Sequencing was done on a sample of blood, either unsorted or a sorted T cell fraction (not recorded which). The V gene is TRBV7-9, the J gene TRBJ2-5; 7 nucleotides line up with TRBD2. CDR3 in amino acids: CASSTQGGAMETQYF. The CDR3 nucleotides are TGTGCCAGCAGCACCCAGGGAGGGGCTATGGAGACCCAGTACTTC.